Below are 20 T cell receptor beta chains sequenced from a single sample in a study of immune evolution from preneoplasia to lung adenocarcinoma. Using immunoSEQ multiplex PCR, the repertoire was profiled, and TCRdb retains in-frame clones only, with some absent. Of approximately 12,000 clones listed, more than 70% were seen once; the top ten hold about 4%. Sample: FFPE tissue from an adenomatous hyperplasia lung lesion. As for subset: atypical adenomatous hyperplasia (AAH), lung preneoplasia. These receptors all stem from a person aged 50-70 years with lung adenocarcinoma.

This clone was seen a few times. The chain carries TRBV11-2 and TRBJ2-3; TRBD1 matches at 10 bases. After removal of 7 bases from V and 7 bases from J, the junction contained 11 bases not matched to a gene. This CDR3 spans 15 amino acids. CDR1 is SGHAT and CDR2 is FQNNGV in the germline V gene. CDR3 amino acids: CASTPRQGASYTQYF. The CDR3 DNA follows: TGTGCCAGCACTCCGAGACAGGGGGCTTCATATACGCAGTATTTT.

This chain uses TRBV28 with TRBJ2-7, with a tentative D call TRBD1 (8 bases). The CDR3 runs to 13 residues. CDR1 and CDR2 (germline): MDHEN, SYDVKM. V was cut by 8 bases and J by 3 bases, with 14 bases left in between. In DNA, the CDR3 is TGTGCCAGCTCGACAGGGGACTACTACGAGCAGTACTTC. Amino acid sequence: CASSTGDYYEQYF.

This clone was detected only a few times. The genes are TRBV4-2 and TRBJ1-3; D not certain. Between the trimmed V and J ends, which lost 1 base and 1 base, there was a span of 11 bases. Germline loops: CDR1 LGHNA, CDR2 YNFKEQ. The CDR3 runs 16 residues. The CDR3 sequence: CASSQATRGSGNTIYF. The CDR3, as DNA: TGTGCCAGCAGCCAAGCCACGCGGGGTTCTGGAAACACCATATATTTT.

The chain combines TRBV5-1 with TRBJ1-5; possibly TRBD1 for D (6 bases). This CDR3 comprises 13 residues. Trimming took 3 bases from V and 7 from J, leaving 11 bases between them. Germline values: CDR1 SGHRS, CDR2 YFSETQ. The CDR3 DNA is TGCGCCAGCAGCTGGACGACAGGCCAGCCCCAGCATTTT. It encodes CASSWTTGQPQHF.

The chain has TRBV19 and TRBJ2-2, with 7 bases that match TRBD2. V lost 10 bases, J lost 5 bases, and 13 bases stayed unmatched. This CDR3 comprises 15 residues. CDR1 and CDR2 (germline): LNHDA, SQIVND (reference sequence). Here the CDR3 DNA reads TGTGCCAATACCCTAGCGGAGGAGGGTACCGGGGAGCTGTTTTTT. This encodes CANTLAEEGTGELFF.

J is TRBJ2-2 and V is TRBV2; 8 bases align to TRBD2. With V trimmed by 6 bases and J by 7 bases, 7 bases remained unmatched. The CDR3 sequence is 14 residues long. Germline values: CDR1 SNHLY, CDR2 FYNNEI. CDR3 nucleotides: TGTGCCAGCAGCGTTTTACGGGGGGGCGGGGAGCTGTTTTTT. Encoded protein: CASSVLRGGGELFF.

The genes are TRBV28 and TRBJ1-2; no reliable D call. Trimming shortened V by 2 bases and J by 2 bases, and 9 bases separated the two germline ends. Germline V gives CDR1 MDHEN, CDR2 SYDVKM. The CDR3 spans 14 residues. CDR3 in amino acids: CASSLTTPNYGYTF. For the CDR3, the DNA is TGTGCCAGCAGTTTAACCACACCGAACTATGGCTACACCTTC.

This clone was seen once. The chain uses TRBV7-9 and TRBJ1-5, with D maybe TRBD1 (6 bases). CDR1 SEHNR and CDR2 FQNEAQ come from the germline V gene (reference sequence). The V end was cut by 3 bases, the J end by 7 bases, with 10 bases between. This CDR3 has 13 amino acids. Written as DNA, the CDR3 is TGTGCCAGCAGCTTTGGGAGGGGGCAGCCCCAGCATTTT. Translated: CASSFGRGQPQHF.

A single count supports this clone. The V call is TRBV5-1, the J call TRBJ2-6; D is undetermined. The CDR3 has 17 residues. Trimming shortened V by 2 bases and J by 0 bases, and 12 bases separated the two germline ends. Germline CDR1 and CDR2: SGHRS and YFSETQ. CDR3 amino acids: CASSLARKGSGANVLTF. The CDR3 DNA sequence: TGCGCCAGCAGCTTAGCCAGAAAGGGCTCTGGGGCCAACGTCCTGACTTTC.

Only one count was recorded for this clone. The chain carries TRBV9 and TRBJ2-1; TRBD2 agrees at 11 bases. The germline V gene has CDR1 SGDLS and CDR2 YYNGEE. This CDR3 is 15 amino acids long. Trimming took 3 bases from V and 10 from J; bases not matched to a gene: 9. DNA for the CDR3: TGTGCCAGCAGCGGCACTAGCGGGAGAGTCGAGGAGCAGTTCTTC. As protein: CASSGTSGRVEEQFF.

The chain couples TRBV4-1 to TRBJ2-3; 8 positions agree with TRBD1. The CDR3 is made up of 16 amino acids. Germline V gene lookup returns CDR1 MGHRA and CDR2 YSYEKL. V shed 3 bases, J shed 4 bases, and the junction held 9 bases outside the gene matches. Here the CDR3 DNA reads TGCGCCAGCAGCCATGACAGGGGTAGTTTTTCAGATACGCAGTATTTT. Protein sequence: CASSHDRGSFSDTQYF.

The CDR3 bases are TGTGCCAGCAGCTTAGACTGGAGGAGAGGAGAGACCCAGTACTTC. Its protein is CASSLDWRRGETQYF. The V call is TRBV11-1, the J call TRBJ2-5; D possibly corresponds to TRBD2 (5 bases). The V gene's germline CDR1 is SGHAT and CDR2 FQDESV (reference sequence). The V and J ends lost 1 base and 4 bases respectively, with 13 bases between them. CDR3 length equals 15 residues.

This clone was seen a few times. The CDR3 sequence is CASSLTGGASGGANVLTF. The CDR3 coding sequence is TGTGCCAGCAGCTTGACAGGGGGCGCCTCTGGAGGGGCCAACGTCCTGACTTTC. The chain combines TRBV7-8 with TRBJ2-6; 10 nucleotides line up with TRBD1. V lost 3 bases to trimming and J lost 4 bases; unmatched junction nucleotides: 9. The CDR3 loop spans 18 amino acids. The germline V gene has CDR1 SGHVS and CDR2 FQNEAQ.

The V call is TRBV4-1, the J call TRBJ1-4; D is possibly TRBD1 (6 bases). The V end was cut by 0 bases, the J end by 8 bases, with 13 bases between. CDR3 length: 15 residues. Germline loops: CDR1 MGHRA, CDR2 YSYEKL. CDR3 loop: CASSQDWGAGEKLFF. DNA of the CDR3: TGCGCCAGCAGCCAAGATTGGGGGGCAGGCGAAAAACTGTTTTTT.

This chain links TRBV14 with TRBJ2-1; 9 bases fit TRBD2. J gave up 5 bases and V 1 base, and 3 bases lay outside the gene matches. Germline-derived CDR1 and CDR2 are SGHDN and FVKESK. The CDR3 has 15 amino acids. The CDR3 protein is CASSQGGLANNEQFF. The CDR3 bases are TGTGCCAGCAGCCAAGGGGGACTAGCAAACAATGAGCAGTTCTTC.

The genes are TRBV23-1 and TRBJ1-2, with 10 positions matching TRBD1. TRBV23-1 is identified as an open reading frame with a role that is uncertain. This CDR3 is 15 amino acids long. The V gene end was trimmed by 8 bases and the J gene end by 8 bases; junction bases not matched to a gene: 14. CDR3 loop: CASAGTGVALAGYTF. CDR3 bases: TGCGCCAGCGCCGGGACAGGGGTCGCCCTGGCGGGCTACACCTTC.

Concerning this clone itself: At the DNA level, this CDR3 is encoded by other sequences in the same sample as well. The chain recombines TRBV7-8 with TRBJ2-2; 11 nucleotides line up with TRBD2. J lost 2 bases, V lost 5 bases, and 7 bases had no gene match. Germline CDR1 SGHVS, CDR2 FQNEAQ. CDR3 length: 17 residues. The CDR3 here is CASSAGLAGANTGELFF. The CDR3 DNA reads TGTGCCAGCAGCGCCGGACTAGCGGGCGCAAACACCGGGGAGCTGTTTTTT. The complete variable domain, with remaining parts taken from reference TRBV7-8 and TRBJ2-2, reads GAGVSQSPRYKVAKRGQDVALRCDPISGHVSLFWYQQALGQGPEFLTYFQNEAQLDKSGLPSDRFFAERPEGSVSTLKIQRTQQEDSAVYLCASSAGLAGANTGELFFGEGSRLTVL.

The gene calls are TRBV6-5 and TRBJ2-5; a weak D match, TRBD1 (6 bases). The CDR3 totals 13 residues. Between the trimmed V and J ends, which lost 6 bases and 2 bases, there was a span of 10 bases. From germline, CDR1 is MNHEY and CDR2 SVGAGI. CDR3 sequence reads: CASSRQVQETQYF. As DNA, the CDR3 is TGTGCCAGCAGCCGACAGGTTCAAGAGACCCAGTACTTC.

This rearrangement joins TRBV29-1 to TRBJ2-2, with TRBD1 matching over 8 bases. CDR3 length: 14 amino acids. Losses at the gene ends were 5 bases for V and 6 bases for J; bases not matched to a gene: 8. Germline CDR1 and CDR2: SQVTM and ANQGSEA. CDR3 in amino acids: CSVSPGGDSGELFF. The CDR3, as DNA: TGCAGCGTTTCACCAGGGGGCGATTCCGGGGAGCTGTTTTTT.

The chain employs TRBV19 and TRBJ2-1; the D call may be TRBD1 or TRBD2 (6 bases each). The CDR3 is 18 amino acids. Germline CDR1 reads LNHDA; CDR2 reads SQIVND (reference sequence). V lost 4 bases and J 12 bases, leaving 31 bases between the germline ends. CDR3 bases: TGTGCCAGTAGTACCTCTGGGGGCATAGAGGGACTTGCAGGTGGGCAGTTCTTC. It encodes CASSTSGGIEGLAGGQFF.